These T cell receptor beta chains were read from a single sample in a study of identical twins. Via MiXCR, TCRdb re-called the 5' RACE reads, giving one row per CDR3 protein. The sample shows roughly 720,000 distinct CDR3 sequences, over 15% of them seen only once. A further study also used this sample, focusing on T cells expressing NK-cell markers.

The sample consisted of PBMCs. The source of these receptors is a woman aged 18 to 35 in good health. The CDR3 runs from the conserved cysteine through the conserved F or W. D genes are given only for firm matches. Part of the rows lack a size; the others show once, few, many or a class for expanded clones.

j_call	clone_size	d_call	v_call	cdr3_nt	cdr3_aa
TRBJ2-7	.	.	TRBV12-3/TRBV12-4	TGTGCCAGCAGTTTAGCGGACAGAATAAAGCAGTACTTC	CASSLADRIKQYF
TRBJ2-7	.	TRBD2	TRBV20-1	TGCAGTGCTTTGGGACTAGCGGCGACCTACGAGCAGTACTTC	CSALGLAATYEQYF
TRBJ2-1	few	TRBD2	TRBV9	TGTGCCAGCAGCGATGGGACTAGCGCATACAATGAGCAGTTCTTC	CASSDGTSAYNEQFF
TRBJ2-2	.	TRBD2	TRBV7-7	TGTGCTAGCAGCCCCGCTAGCGGGGGGGCAGGCGGGGAGCTGTTTTTT	CASSPASGGAGGELFF
TRBJ1-2	few	TRBD1	TRBV11-2	TGTGCCAGCAGACTCGACGCCGGGACAGGAAACTATGGCTACACCTTC	CASRLDAGTGNYGYTF
TRBJ1-5	.	.	TRBV20-1	TGCAGTGCTAGAGGGGACAACAATCAGCCCCAGCATTTT	CSARGDNNQPQHF
TRBJ2-7	.	.	TRBV4-3	TGCGCCAGCAGCCAAGATCCCGGACAGCCCTACGAGCAGTACTTC	CASSQDPGQPYEQYF
TRBJ2-1	.	TRBD2	TRBV16	TGTGCCAGCGGGGGGACACTAGCGGGATACCATGAGCAGTTCTTC	CASGGTLAGYHEQFF
TRBJ2-4	few	.	TRBV12-3/TRBV12-4	TGTGCCAGCAGCCAAGGGCTCCCTACGACGATTCAGTACTTC	CASSQGLPTTIQYF
TRBJ2-7	.	.	TRBV2	TGTGCCAGCAGAGAGGGGGGGAGAAGCTACGAGCAGTACTTC	CASREGGRSYEQYF
TRBJ1-1	few	.	TRBV2	TGTGCCAGCACATCCCCAGGGCAGGACACTGAAGCTTTCTTT	CASTSPGQDTEAFF
TRBJ1-1	.	.	TRBV12-3/TRBV12-4	TGTGCCAGCAGTTTTGGTATTGGGAGGTACTCTGAAGCTTTCTTT	CASSFGIGRYSEAFF
TRBJ1-2	.	.	TRBV6-5	TGTGCCAGCAGTTACCGTGGGGGAGGGGATGGCTACACCTTC	CASSYRGGGDGYTF
TRBJ1-2	few	.	TRBV9	TGTGCCAGCAGCGTAGGGCAAGAAAACTATGGCTACACCTTC	CASSVGQENYGYTF
TRBJ2-7	few	.	TRBV6-1	TGTGCCAGCAGTGAAGCAACCGGGATTTCCTACGAGCAGTACTTC	CASSEATGISYEQYF
TRBJ2-1	.	TRBD2	TRBV20-1	TGCAGTGCTAGAGATAGGTCCGGGTTTTCGGGGACTAGAGGTGAGCAGTTCTTC	CSARDRSGFSGTRGEQFF
TRBJ2-7	.	.	TRBV29-1	TGCAGCCTGAGGGACCGTCCCTACGAGCAGTACTTC	CSLRDRPYEQYF
TRBJ2-4	many	TRBD1	TRBV20-1	TGCAGTGCTTTGGACAGGGGAGAGGCCAAAAACATTCAGTACTTC	CSALDRGEAKNIQYF
TRBJ1-2	few	.	TRBV7-9	TGTGCCAGCAGCTTAGACGCACCCGGGGGCTACACCTTC	CASSLDAPGGYTF
TRBJ2-1	.	.	TRBV5-1	TGCGCCAGCAGCCCCTCCGTACGAGGGAATGAGCAGTTCTTC	CASSPSVRGNEQFF
TRBJ1-2	.	.	TRBV5-4	TGTGCCAGCAGTGTGGCCGCGGGGGACTATGGCTACACCTTC	CASSVAAGDYGYTF
TRBJ2-7	.	.	TRBV27	TGTGCCAGCACCTCAACTTCGACCACACCCAGCTTATACGAGCAGTACTTC	CASTSTSTTPSLYEQYF
TRBJ1-2	few	.	TRBV7-3	TGTGCCAGCAGCCCGGGACCTTCTGGATATGGCTACACCTTC	CASSPGPSGYGYTF
TRBJ2-2	many	.	TRBV5-1	TGCGCCAGCAGCTTGGTTCTATGGGGCACCGGGGAGCTGTTTTTT	CASSLVLWGTGELFF
TRBJ2-3	few	TRBD2	TRBV5-1	TGCGCCAGCAGCTTGGGAGCCCCCGGGGGGGCGGAAGATACGCAGTATTTT	CASSLGAPGGAEDTQYF
TRBJ1-3	few	.	TRBV6-4	TGTGCCAGCTCATATATTCCCTTTGGGGCTACCTTCTCTGGAAACACCATATATTTT	CASSYIPFGATFSGNTIYF
TRBJ1-5	.	.	TRBV12-3/TRBV12-4	TGTGCCAGCAGTTTTAAGTTAACAGGAGCTAGCAATCAGCCCCAGCATTTT	CASSFKLTGASNQPQHF
TRBJ2-7	.	TRBD2	TRBV6-2/TRBV6-3	TGTGCCAGCAGTTACTATCGGGAGGGCCGGAGTTACGAGCAGTACTTC	CASSYYREGRSYEQYF
TRBJ2-1	.	TRBD2	TRBV15	TGTGCCACCAGCAGCAATAGCGGGAGAGGCAATGAGCAGTTCTTC	CATSSNSGRGNEQFF
TRBJ2-7	many	.	TRBV27	TGTGCCAGCAGTACCGACAGGTACGAGCAGTACTTC	CASSTDRYEQYF
TRBJ2-7	.	TRBD2	TRBV7-8	TGTGCCAGCAGCTTAGGACTAGCGGAATACGAGCAGTACTTC	CASSLGLAEYEQYF
TRBJ1-1	few	.	TRBV15	TGTGCCACCAGCAGAACGGGCAGGGTAACTGAAGCTTTCTTT	CATSRTGRVTEAFF
TRBJ2-1	few	.	TRBV11-2	TGTGCCAGCAGCTCAACAGGGACCTCACACCTCTCCACAGATGAGCAGTTCTTC	CASSSTGTSHLSTDEQFF
TRBJ2-3	many	.	TRBV12-3/TRBV12-4	TGTGCCAGCAGGCTTACAGATACGCAGTATTTT	CASRLTDTQYF
TRBJ2-5	.	.	TRBV5-1	TGCGCCAGCAGCTTGGAACCAACCCGGGAGAAGTACTTC	CASSLEPTREKYF
TRBJ2-5	.	.	TRBV20-1	TGCAGTGCTAGAGCCCTAGAGACCCAGTACTTC	CSARALETQYF
TRBJ2-7	few	TRBD1	TRBV27	TGTGCCAGCGGGACAGGTAACTTCGAGCAGTACTTC	CASGTGNFEQYF
TRBJ2-7	.	TRBD2	TRBV10-3	TGTGCCATCAGTGACCGAGCGGGGGGCTATTACGAGCAGTACTTC	CAISDRAGGYYEQYF
TRBJ1-1	few	TRBD1	TRBV29-1	TGCAGCGTCGCAAAGACAGGGGGGACTGAAGCTTTCTTT	CSVAKTGGTEAFF
TRBJ2-2	few	TRBD2	TRBV6-5	TGTGCCAGCAGTTACGGGACTAGGCACCGGGAGCTGTTTTTT	CASSYGTRHRELFF
TRBJ2-6	few	.	TRBV6-5	TGTGCCAGCAGTTACTCGATCTTTAGAAACTCTGGGGCCAACGTCCTGACTTTC	CASSYSIFRNSGANVLTF
TRBJ2-4	many	.	TRBV12-3/TRBV12-4	TGTGCCTCGGGGGAGAAAAACATTCAGTACTTC	CASGEKNIQYF
TRBJ2-5	many	TRBD1	TRBV5-1	TGCGCCAGCAGCTCGACCGGGACAGGGGAGGAGACCCAGTACTTC	CASSSTGTGEETQYF
TRBJ2-6	few	.	TRBV12-3/TRBV12-4	TGTGCCAGCAGTTTTTGGGTTGGTGGGGCCAACGTCCTGACTTTC	CASSFWVGGANVLTF
TRBJ1-6	.	TRBD1	TRBV11-2	TGTGCCAGCTCGAGGACAGGGACCATAACTTCACCCCTCCACTTT	CASSRTGTITSPLHF
TRBJ2-3	few	.	TRBV7-9	TGTGCCAGCAGCTTAGCTCAGGGACGGGAAGATACGCAGTATTTT	CASSLAQGREDTQYF
TRBJ2-7	.	TRBD1	TRBV25-1	TGTGCCAGCAGTGCGACCTCGGGGACAGGGCGATACGAGCAGTACTTC	CASSATSGTGRYEQYF
TRBJ2-6	.	TRBD2	TRBV3-1	TGTGCCAGCAGCCAAAGGCGGGGGGGGGCCAACGTCCTGACTTTC	CASSQRRGGANVLTF
TRBJ2-6	many	.	TRBV9	TGTGCCAGCGAGCAGTCTGGGGCCAACGTCCTGACTTTC	CASEQSGANVLTF
TRBJ2-3	.	TRBD2	TRBV7-2	TGTGCCAGCAGCTTAGGACCTCGTAGCGGGTTCACAGATACGCAGTATTTT	CASSLGPRSGFTDTQYF
TRBJ2-5	.	TRBD2	TRBV4-1	TGCGCCAGCAGCCAAGATTGGGGACTAGCGGCTGAGACCCAGTACTTC	CASSQDWGLAAETQYF
TRBJ2-3	few	TRBD2	TRBV5-1	TGCGCCAGCAGCTTGAGAGGGCCTAGCGGGACTCTCAAAAACACAGATACGCAGTATTTT	CASSLRGPSGTLKNTDTQYF
TRBJ1-1	.	TRBD1	TRBV20-1	TGCAGTGCAACCCCCGGGACAGGGGGCAGAACTGAAGCTTTCTTT	CSATPGTGGRTEAFF
TRBJ1-2	.	.	TRBV20-1	TGCAGTGCTAGAGATCATACACAGTATGGCTACACCTTC	CSARDHTQYGYTF
TRBJ2-3	few	.	TRBV12-3/TRBV12-4	TGTGCCAGCAGTTTTCGGCGGGGCACAGATACGCAGTATTTT	CASSFRRGTDTQYF
TRBJ2-3	few	.	TRBV20-1	TGCAGTGCTAGAGGAGACGATACGCAGTATTTT	CSARGDDTQYF
TRBJ1-1	.	TRBD1	TRBV27	TGTGCCAGCAGGCTCAGGGGACAGGGCGGAGCTTTCTTT	CASRLRGQGGAFF
TRBJ2-1	.	.	TRBV3-1	TGTGCCAGCAGCCAGGGACCAGTTCGGAACTTCAATGAGCAGTTCTTC	CASSQGPVRNFNEQFF
TRBJ1-4	.	.	TRBV20-1	TGCAGTGCTAGAGATTCGGGGCGGGATGAAAAACTGTTTTTT	CSARDSGRDEKLFF
TRBJ1-5	.	.	TRBV12-3/TRBV12-4	TGTGCCAGCAGTTTTGGCAGTGCCGCCAATCAGCCCCAGCATTTT	CASSFGSAANQPQHF